This entry lists 9 T cell receptor beta chains sequenced from one sample in a study of human thymus T cells (dated by TCRdb to 2020 to 2021). Thymus tissue was collected as surgical resects that were removed during corrective cardiac surgery. Library generation was performed with the immunoSEQ multiplex PCR assay. TCRdb re-hosts the immuneACCESS table, in-frame sequences only. Its copies lack some clones; in the studies checked, an unresolved V gene accounts for under half of them, and the cause for the rest is not known. This sample lists some 120,000 clones; more than 90% were detected once. Around 0.024% of the sample rests with the top ten. The sequencing input was thymus tissue. These receptors all come from a boy under three years old with a congenital heart defect but otherwise immunologically healthy.

The CDR3 region is CASSLGVEQFF. The CDR3 nucleotides read TGTGCCAGCAGCTTAGGTGTTGAGCAGTTCTTC. The V call is TRBV7-9, the J call TRBJ2-1; D gene uncertain. The CDR3 has 11 amino acids. Trimming shortened V by 1 base and J by 9 bases, and 4 bases separated the two germline ends. Germline V gene data show CDR1 as SEHNR and CDR2 as FQNEAQ (reference sequence). The variable domain in full, completed from reference TRBV7-9 and TRBJ2-1, reads DTGVSQNPRHKITKRGQNVTFRCDPISEHNRLYWYRQTLGQGPEFLTYFQNEAQLEKSRLLSDRFSAERPKGSFSTLEIQRTEQGDSAMYLCASSLGVEQFFGPGTRLTVL.

This clone was detected once. This chain joins TRBV29-1 and TRBJ1-2; D gene uncertain. This CDR3 has 11 amino acids. Germline V gene lookup returns CDR1 SQVTM and CDR2 ANQGSEA. V lost 7 bases and J 8 bases, leaving 14 bases between the germline ends. Here the CDR3 DNA reads TGCAGCGCCAATCCGGCGGAGGGCTACACCTTC. It yields the protein CSANPAEGYTF.

Worth noting for this clone: The germline gene is not matched at one end of the junction; a read error may be the cause. The gene calls are TRBV6-1 and TRBJ2-7; D unclear. CDR1 is MNHNS, CDR2 SASEGT, per germline. The CDR3 spans 9 residues. The CDR3 DNA reads as TGTGCCAGCAGTGACCAGCAATCCTTC. Translated: CASSDQQSF.

This clone showed up just once. V gene TRBV18 combines with J gene TRBJ1-4, with D possibly TRBD1 on 5 matching bases. The germline V and J ends were trimmed by 1 base and 7 bases, with 13 bases remaining between them. This CDR3 contains 15 residues. CDR1 and CDR2 from the germline V gene are KGHSH and LQKENI. Written as DNA, the CDR3 is TGTGCCAGCTCACCACGGGGGGTCGGGAGTGAAAAACTGTTTTTT. Its translation is CASSPRGVGSEKLFF.

The chain carries TRBV18 and TRBJ2-3; D may be TRBD2 (5 bases). The CDR3 is 18 amino acids. The V gene lost 1 base and the J gene lost 2 bases, with 19 bases spanning the gap. CDR1 and CDR2 (germline): KGHSH, LQKENI. CDR3 protein: CASSPRGLESINTDTQYF. The CDR3 region has the DNA TGTGCCAGCTCACCACGAGGACTGGAAAGCATAAACACAGATACGCAGTATTTT.

This chain uses TRBV4-1 with TRBJ2-2; no definite D call. V shed 4 bases and J shed 6 bases, with 6 bases lying between them. This CDR3 is 12 amino acids long. Germline V gene data show CDR1 as MGHRA and CDR2 as YSYEKL. In DNA, the CDR3 is TGCGCCAGCAGCCCGGTCCCCGGGGAGCTGTTTTTT. Translated, it gives CASSPVPGELFF.

The CDR3 reads CASSPVQGINSPLHF. The CDR3 region has the DNA TGTGCCAGCAGCCCAGTACAGGGGATTAATTCACCCCTCCACTTT. The rearrangement uses TRBV14 and TRBJ1-6; 7 bases agree with TRBD1. The germline V gene encodes CDR1 SGHDN and CDR2 FVKESK. CDR3 size: 15 residues. V was pared by 4 bases and J by 6 bases, with 6 bases of the junction left unmatched.

This rearrangement joins TRBV4-2 to TRBJ2-7; 9 bases align to TRBD2. The CDR3 spans 17 residues. V lost 1 base and J lost 3; bases outside the gene matches: 10. Looked up from germline, CDR1 is LGHNA and CDR2 is YNFKEQ. The CDR3 DNA reads TGTGCCAGCAGCCAAGTAGCGGGGGCCCTCACCCTCTACGAGCAGTACTTC. This encodes CASSQVAGALTLYEQYF.

This clone was recorded only once. The chain employs TRBV4-2 and TRBJ1-5, with a possible D match to TRBD1 (6 bases). The germline gives CDR1 LGHNA, CDR2 YNFKEQ. Trimming took off 1 base at V and 6 bases at J, with 19 bases between the two ends. The CDR3 is made up of 17 amino acids. For the CDR3, the DNA is TGTGCCAGCAGCCAAGTTCAGGGGACCAGGTCGGGTCAGCCCCAGCATTTT. Its protein is CASSQVQGTRSGQPQHF.